A selection of T cell receptor beta chains follows, all from one sample in a study of blood T cell repertoires in COVID-19. Only in-frame clones appear in the TCRdb table, and some are missing; sequencing was by immunoSEQ multiplex PCR. This sample yields a few hundred thousand clones, of which approximately 78% are seen a single time; over 4% belongs to the top ten. Material: peripheral blood. The receptors stem from a woman in her seventies with COVID-19, enrolled during active disease. CDR3s include the opening cysteine and the closing phenylalanine or tryptophan. A D gene is named only where the DNA matches it firmly. The listing skips clone size in some rows; elsewhere it reads once, few, many or a size class.

V: TRBV27; J: TRBJ2-1; size: .; D: TRBD2; CDR3: CASSRSGGLNEQFF; DNA: TGTGCCAGCAGTAGGTCGGGAGGGCTCAATGAGCAGTTCTTC
V: TRBV12-3/TRBV12-4; J: TRBJ1-6; size: few; D: .; CDR3: CASSFWLNSPLHF; DNA: TGTGCCAGCAGTTTTTGGCTGAATTCACCCCTCCACTTT
V: TRBV11-2; J: TRBJ2-1; size: few; D: .; CDR3: CASSLSGGRNEQFF; DNA: TGTGCCAGCAGCTTATCCGGGGGACGCAATGAGCAGTTCTTC
V: TRBV5-6; J: TRBJ1-2; size: .; D: .; CDR3: CASSRGGVYGYTF; DNA: TGTGCCAGCAGCCGGGGGGGCGTCTATGGCTACACCTTC
V: TRBV5-1; J: TRBJ2-5; size: .; D: TRBD2; CDR3: CASMWTSGSVETQYF; DNA: TGCGCCAGCATGTGGACTAGCGGGAGCGTTGAGACCCAGTACTTC
V: TRBV6-5; J: TRBJ1-1; size: .; D: .; CDR3: CASSFRVTGNTEAFF; DNA: TGTGCCAGCAGTTTCAGGGTTACGGGGAACACTGAAGCTTTCTTT
V: TRBV7-9; J: TRBJ1-1; size: .; D: .; CDR3: CASSLGVGLNTEAFF; DNA: TGTGCCAGCAGCTTAGGCGTGGGCTTGAACACTGAAGCTTTCTTT
V: TRBV29-1; J: TRBJ2-7; size: .; D: .; CDR3: CSVEWDLPPYEQYF; DNA: TGCAGCGTTGAATGGGACTTACCACCCTACGAGCAGTACTTC
V: TRBV10-2; J: TRBJ2-6; size: .; D: .; CDR3: CASSDHGANVLTF; DNA: TGCGCCAGCAGTGATCATGGGGCCAACGTCCTGACTTTC
V: TRBV28; J: TRBJ2-1; size: few; D: TRBD2; CDR3: CASSLVGRGSYNEQFF; DNA: TGTGCCAGCAGTTTGGTTGGGCGGGGGTCCTACAATGAGCAGTTCTTC
V: TRBV7-3; J: TRBJ1-5; size: .; D: .; CDR3: CASSFGANQPQHF; DNA: TGTGCCAGCAGCTTTGGGGCGAATCAGCCCCAGCATTTT
V: TRBV6-5; J: TRBJ2-7; size: .; D: .; CDR3: CASSTQGLVSYEQYF; DNA: TGTGCCAGCAGTACACAGGGTTTAGTTTCCTACGAGCAGTACTTC
V: TRBV7-2; J: TRBJ1-4; size: .; D: TRBD1; CDR3: CASSSPGQGAREKLFF; DNA: TGTGCCAGCAGCTCCCCGGGCCAGGGGGCGAGGGAAAAACTGTTTTTT
V: TRBV9; J: TRBJ2-5; size: .; D: .; CDR3: CASSGQEETQYF; DNA: TGTGCCAGCAGCGGACAGGAAGAGACCCAGTACTTC
V: TRBV9; J: TRBJ1-3; size: .; D: .; CDR3: CASSVNGGSGNTIYF; DNA: TGTGCCAGCAGCGTAAACGGGGGCTCTGGAAACACCATATATTTT
V: TRBV7-9; J: TRBJ1-3; size: few; D: .; CDR3: CASSLLVGQRAGNTIYF; DNA: TGTGCCAGCAGCTTACTAGTTGGCCAACGGGCTGGAAACACCATATATTTT
V: TRBV28; J: TRBJ2-7; size: .; D: TRBD1; CDR3: CAITGTGSGALLHEQYF; DNA: TGTGCCATCACCGGGACAGGGTCGGGGGCCCTACTACACGAGCAGTACTTC
V: TRBV24-1; J: TRBJ2-3; size: .; D: .; CDR3: CATSGFGETTDTQYF; DNA: TGTGCCACCAGTGGGTTCGGGGAAACCACAGATACGCAGTATTTT
V: TRBV7-2; J: TRBJ2-5; size: .; D: TRBD1; CDR3: CASSLNRGETQYF; DNA: TGTGCCAGCAGCCTGAACAGGGGAGAGACCCAGTACTTC
V: TRBV30; J: TRBJ2-7; size: .; D: .; CDR3: CAWMISRMYEQYF; DNA: TGTGCCTGGATGATCTCCAGGATGTACGAGCAGTACTTC